This record concerns one T cell receptor (beta chain) sequence. Antigen unknown. Sequenced by immunoSEQ multiplex PCR; TCRdb stores in-frame clones only, minus some. The sample has some 68,000 clones, about 79% seen once. This specimen belongs to a study of vaccination effects on CD4 cells after COVID-19. For the study at large: Two-dose BNT162b2 or mRNA-1273 vaccination was given to participants. Study observations and caveats: In the late period after vaccination, infection- and vaccine-induced clones contracted markedly.

After expansion with viral peptide pools in the ViraFEST assay, antigen-specific CD4+ T cells were sequenced. A roughly ten-day culture period preceded the isolation of CD4+ T cells. Vaccine recipients had no previous SARS-CoV-2 infection; their nucleocapsid antibodies were negative. Each culture well received about 2 million PBMC. These cells were then cultured in IMDM with about 10 IU/ml IL-2 and about 9.9 ug/ml peptides. Half the medium was swapped for IL-2 medium on days 3 and 7. The source of this sequence is a human donor who received a COVID-19 vaccine. Sample: CD4+ T cells from PBMCs cultured with HCoV-OC43 spike peptides, taken before COVID-19 vaccination. Subset: HCoV-OC43 spike overlapping peptide pool stimulation.

Here the CDR3 DNA reads TGCAGCGCTCGAGACAGAACCCAAGAGACCCAGTACTTC. As protein: CSARDRTQETQYF. The chain recombines TRBV29-1 with TRBJ2-5; D might be TRBD1 (5 bases). Trimming left V 7 bases short and J 1 base short, with 13 bases between. This CDR3 region has 13 residues. Germline V gives CDR1 SQVTM, CDR2 ANQGSEA.